This T cell receptor beta chain was sequenced in a study of CD8+ T cells in alopecia areata. This clone was recorded once. Indicated treatment: oral pan-JAK inhibitor, 5-10 mg twice daily. CDR3 length equals 18 residues. Germline assignment: CDR1 MDHEN and CDR2 SYDVKM. Trimming removed 2 bases from V and 2 bases from J, with 20 bases in between. It was cDNA, reverse transcribed from extracted RNA, that served as the sequencing template. The protocol was immunoSEQ multiplex PCR, while the TCRdb copy is restricted to in-frame clones and leaves out a portion. The table has about 280,000 clones, 55% to 70% seen once.

The rearrangement joins TRBV28 to TRBJ2-3; the D call may be TRBD1 or TRBD2 (6 bases each). The material sequenced was CD4+ T cells sorted from blood, taken at week 24, from a patient treated with tofacitinib. This TCR was recovered from a human donor with alopecia areata. The CDR3 spells CASSLGLGADYFTDTQYF. In DNA form, the CDR3 reads TGTGCCAGCAGTTTAGGTTTGGGGGCGGACTACTTCACAGATACGCAGTATTTT.